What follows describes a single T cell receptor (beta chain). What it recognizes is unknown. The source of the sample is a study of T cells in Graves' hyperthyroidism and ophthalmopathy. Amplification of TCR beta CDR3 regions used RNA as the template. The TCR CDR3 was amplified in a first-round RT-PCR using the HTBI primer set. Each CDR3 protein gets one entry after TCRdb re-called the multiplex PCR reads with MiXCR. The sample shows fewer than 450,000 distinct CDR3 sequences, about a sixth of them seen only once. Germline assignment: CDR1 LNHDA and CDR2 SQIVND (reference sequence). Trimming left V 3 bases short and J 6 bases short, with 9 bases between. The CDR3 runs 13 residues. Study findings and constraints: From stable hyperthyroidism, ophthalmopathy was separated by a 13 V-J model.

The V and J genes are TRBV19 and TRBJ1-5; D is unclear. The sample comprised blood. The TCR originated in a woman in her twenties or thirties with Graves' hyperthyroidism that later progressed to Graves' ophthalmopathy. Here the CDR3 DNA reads TGTGCCAGTAGTATCCAGGAGGGTCAGCCCCAGCATTTT. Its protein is CASSIQEGQPQHF.